A selection of T cell receptor beta chains follows, all from one sample in a study of technical replicates of blood from a few donors. Method: immunoSEQ multiplex PCR; TCRdb's copy keeps in-frame clones and lacks some. The sample holds 91,000 or so clones, just under 95% seen once. Sequencing input: T cells isolated from PBMCs. These receptors originate from a human donor in good health. The CDR3 runs from the conserved cysteine through the conserved F or W. The D gene is left open where the match is weak. Rows may omit the clone size; those that give it use once, few, many or a size class.

D gene | clone size | J gene | V gene | CDR3 DNA | CDR3 protein
. | . | TRBJ2-2 | TRBV5-6 | TGTGCCAGCAGCTTGGGACAGCCTAGCGGGGAGCTGTTTTTT | CASSLGQPSGELFF
TRBD2 | . | TRBJ2-1 | TRBV6-1 | TGTGCCAGCAGCGAGGTCGGACTAGTCTACAATGAGCAGTTCTTC | CASSEVGLVYNEQFF
. | . | TRBJ1-2 | TRBV2 | TGTGCCAGCAGTGACCTTGGGAGTACTGGCTACACCTTC | CASSDLGSTGYTF
TRBD1 | . | TRBJ2-1 | TRBV10-2 | TGCGCCAGCAGCTCAGGGGGCGCAGGGTCGGAGCAGTTCTTC | CASSSGGAGSEQFF
. | . | TRBJ2-5 | TRBV10-3 | TGTGCCATCAGTGAGGCTAGGGGGGAGACCCAGTACTTC | CAISEARGETQYF
. | . | TRBJ1-2 | TRBV25-1 | TGTGCCAGCAGTGAACATAACTATGGCTACACCTTC | CASSEHNYGYTF
. | . | TRBJ1-3 | TRBV11-2 | TGTGCCAGCAGCGAAAGACAGTCACCCGGAAACACCATATATTTT | CASSERQSPGNTIYF
. | . | TRBJ2-1 | TRBV2 | TGTGCCAGCAGTCCCTTTACAGGTGAGCAGTTCTTC | CASSPFTGEQFF
. | . | TRBJ2-1 | TRBV18 | TGTGCCAGCTCACCAGGACAATTCTCCTACAATGAGCAGTTCTTC | CASSPGQFSYNEQFF
. | . | TRBJ1-2 | TRBV9 | TGTGCCAGCAGCGTATCTTCCAACTATGGCTACACCTTC | CASSVSSNYGYTF
TRBD2 | . | TRBJ2-3 | TRBV6-6 | TGTGCCAGCAGTTCCTTAGCGGGTAGCACAGATACGCAGTATTTT | CASSSLAGSTDTQYF
. | . | TRBJ1-5 | TRBV4-1 | TGCGCCAGCAGCCAAGATCTACCCAACCGAATAGGCAATCAGCCCCAGCATTTT | CASSQDLPNRIGNQPQHF
. | once | TRBJ1-1 | TRBV6-5 | TGTGCCAGCCGGCAGGGCACTGAAGCTTTCTTT | CASRQGTEAFF
. | . | TRBJ1-1 | TRBV6-1 | TGTGCCAGCAGTGTGGTTGGGGGGGATAACACTGAAGCTTTCTTT | CASSVVGGDNTEAFF
TRBD2 | . | TRBJ2-5 | TRBV14 | TGTGCCAGCAGCCTCGAACTAGCGGGAGATGAGACCCAGTACTTC | CASSLELAGDETQYF
TRBD2 | . | TRBJ2-7 | TRBV28 | TGTGCCAGCAACTCGGGAGGTAGGGCCTACGAGCAGTACTTC | CASNSGGRAYEQYF
. | . | TRBJ2-3 | TRBV30 | TGTGCCTGGAACGAGGGACACCGAGGCACAGATACGCAGTATTTT | CAWNEGHRGTDTQYF
. | . | TRBJ1-5 | TRBV6-5 | TGTGCCAGCAGACACAATAGCAATCAGCCCCAGCATTTT | CASRHNSNQPQHF
TRBD1 | . | TRBJ1-4 | TRBV6-6 | TGTGCCAGCACCCCGGGACAGCCCAATGAAAAACTGTTTTTT | CASTPGQPNEKLFF
TRBD2 | . | TRBJ2-7 | TRBV25-1 | TGTGCCAGCAGTGTACTAGGACTAGTCGGCGAGCAGTACTTC | CASSVLGLVGEQYF
TRBD2 | . | TRBJ2-7 | TRBV6-1 | TGTGCCAGCAGTGCGGGACTAGCCTACGAGCAGTACTTC | CASSAGLAYEQYF
. | . | TRBJ2-5 | TRBV19 | TGTGCCAGTAGTATCCCCAACAGCCAAGAGACCCAGTACTTC | CASSIPNSQETQYF
. | . | TRBJ1-3 | TRBV30 | TGTGCCTGGAGTGCCCTGACAGCAACCACTTCTGGAAACACCATATATTTT | CAWSALTATTSGNTIYF
. | . | TRBJ2-7 | TRBV15 | TGTGCCACCAGCAGAGGCACAGGGAACCCCTACGAGCAGTACTTC | CATSRGTGNPYEQYF
. | . | TRBJ2-5 | TRBV28 | TGTGCCAGCAGTTTATTGCTTCGGCCAGGCATGGAGACCCAGTACTTC | CASSLLLRPGMETQYF
TRBD2 | . | TRBJ2-7 | TRBV6-1 | TGTGCCAGCAGGGGGACTAGCAGCTACGAGCAGTACTTC | CASRGTSSYEQYF
. | once | TRBJ2-3 | TRBV28 | TGTGCCAGCAGGAATCACCTGGGAGGTCCGCAGTATTTT | CASRNHLGGPQYF
TRBD2 | . | TRBJ2-7 | TRBV27 | TGTGCCAGCAGTTTACGGGCGGGAGGATCCTACGAGCAGTACTTC | CASSLRAGGSYEQYF
. | . | TRBJ2-1 | TRBV5-8 | TGTGCCAGCAGTCTCTACAATGAGCAGTTCTTC | CASSLYNEQFF
TRBD1 | . | TRBJ1-5 | TRBV27 | TGTGCCAGCAGTTCTGTTACAGGGGGCGAGAGGCAGCCCCAGCATTTT | CASSSVTGGERQPQHF
. | . | TRBJ2-7 | TRBV4-3 | TGCGCCAGCAGCCGCCCACCGAGTCGTAGCGACGAGCAGTACTTC | CASSRPPSRSDEQYF
TRBD1 | . | TRBJ1-3 | TRBV18 | TGTGCCAGCTCACCTTCGGGACAGGTCGAGTGGGACACCATATATTTT | CASSPSGQVEWDTIYF
TRBD2 | . | TRBJ2-1 | TRBV27 | TGTGCCAGCAAGGTACTAGCGGGAAGCTCCTACAATGAGCAGTTCTTC | CASKVLAGSSYNEQFF
. | . | TRBJ2-1 | TRBV19 | TGTGCCACTCGAGAGATCGATGAGCAGTTCTTC | CATREIDEQFF
. | once | TRBJ2-1 | TRBV19 | TGTGCCAGTCAGTACCGCGAGGGAACGGCCGGCTACAATGAGCAGTTCTTC | CASQYREGTAGYNEQFF
. | . | TRBJ1-1 | TRBV6-5 | TGTGCCAGCAGTTACTCCCACAGGAGTATGAACACTGAAGCTTTCTTT | CASSYSHRSMNTEAFF
TRBD1 | . | TRBJ1-1 | TRBV10-1 | TGCGCCAGCAGCCCCGACAGGGGGCCAGCTTTCTTT | CASSPDRGPAFF
TRBD1 | . | TRBJ2-7 | TRBV11-2 | TGTGCCAGCGGACAGGGGACCAACGAGCAGTACTTC | CASGQGTNEQYF
TRBD2 | . | TRBJ2-1 | TRBV28 | TGTGCCAGCAGTTTCCCCGACCTAGCGGGCGTCTACAATGAGCAGTTCTTC | CASSFPDLAGVYNEQFF
. | . | TRBJ2-3 | TRBV7-9 | TGTGCCAGCAGCAGCCGGGGCGGGACTAGCACAGATACGCAGTATTTT | CASSSRGGTSTDTQYF
. | . | TRBJ2-2 | TRBV7-3 | TGTGCCAGCAGCTTTCTAGCCGGGGAGCTGTTTTTT | CASSFLAGELFF
. | . | TRBJ2-1 | TRBV7-9 | TGTGCCAGCAGCTTACTAGCGAACTCCTACAATGAGCAGTTCTTC | CASSLLANSYNEQFF
. | . | TRBJ2-5 | TRBV1 | TGCACCAGCAGCCAGCGTGAAGAGCAGTACTTC | CTSSQREEQYF
TRBD1 | . | TRBJ2-5 | TRBV2 | TGTGCCAGCAGTGGGGACAGGGTCGGAAGGGAGACCCAGTACTTC | CASSGDRVGRETQYF
TRBD2 | . | TRBJ2-1 | TRBV5-1 | TGCGCCAGCACAGTAGCGGGAGTGCTAAATGAGCAGTTCTTC | CASTVAGVLNEQFF
TRBD1 | . | TRBJ1-3 | TRBV27 | TGTGCCAGCAGTTTAACGCGGGACAGTCGGAACACCATATATTTT | CASSLTRDSRNTIYF
TRBD2 | . | TRBJ2-7 | TRBV5-1 | TGCGCCAGCAGCCCCGGACTAGCGTCGTACTACGAGCAGTACTTC | CASSPGLASYYEQYF
. | . | TRBJ1-1 | TRBV6-1 | TGTGCCAGCAGTATCTACAGGGTAGGGACTGAAGCTTTCTTT | CASSIYRVGTEAFF
. | . | TRBJ1-2 | TRBV4-3 | TGCGCCAGCAGCCAGGGGATACAGGGCTTCGGCTACACCTTC | CASSQGIQGFGYTF
. | once | TRBJ1-1 | TRBV6-6 | TGTGCCAGCGGTCAGGGCCCTGAAGCTTTCTTT | CASGQGPEAFF
TRBD1 | . | TRBJ2-2 | TRBV9 | TGTGCCAGCAGCCCCGGGGGACAGGGGTTCACCGGGGAGCTGTTTTTT | CASSPGGQGFTGELFF
. | . | TRBJ1-4 | TRBV4-2 | TGTGCCAGCAGCCAAGCGACAGATGAAAAACTGTTTTTT | CASSQATDEKLFF